This T cell receptor beta chain was recovered during a study of naive and memory T cell subsets. This clonotype was seen repeatedly, ten times or more. As yet, its antigen is unknown. An oligonucleotide containing a UMI was ligated to the 3' end of TCR cDNA. CDR3 size: 12 residues. Germline CDR1 is SQVTM and CDR2 is ANQGSEA. Deletions cut 4 bases from V and 7 bases from J, with 13 bases between. Findings of the study overall: This RNA-based method may be sensitive to activation-related transcript changes.

Amplification of ligated cDNA took four PCR rounds with SP2 and nested alpha and beta constant primers. For blood and skin samples, reverse transcription used TCR alpha and beta constant primers. TCRdb analysed the 5' RACE reads with MiXCR anew, one entry per CDR3 protein. The sample holds over 45,000 distinct CDR3 sequences, around 4.7% seen once. The receptor comes from a female donor in good health. This sequence joins TRBV29-1 and TRBJ2-5; D is possibly TRBD2 (5 bases). This CDR3 is CSVVVSRGTQYF. The CDR3 coding sequence is TGCAGCGTTGTGGTGTCCCGGGGGACCCAGTACTTC.